These T cell receptor beta chains were read from a single sample in a study of T cells in Graves' hyperthyroidism and ophthalmopathy. TCRdb ran MiXCR on the multiplex PCR reads and lists one entry per CDR3 protein. The sample carries around 350,000 distinct CDR3 sequences, about 17% recorded once. Source material: blood. These receptors were collected from a woman younger than 45 with Graves' hyperthyroidism that later progressed to Graves' ophthalmopathy. The CDR3 runs from the conserved cysteine through the conserved F or W. A D gene is named only where the DNA matches it firmly. Clone size is not always given. Where it is, it says once, few, many or a class for expanded clones.

V gene	D gene	J gene	clone size	CDR3 DNA	CDR3 protein
TRBV28	TRBD1	TRBJ2-3	many	TGTGCCAGCAGTTTCTCCCCGAACTACAGGGGCCCCACAGATACGCAGTATTTT	CASSFSPNYRGPTDTQYF
TRBV7-9	.	TRBJ1-1	many	TGTGCCAGCAGCTTTAACATCGCCTATGAAGCTTTCTTT	CASSFNIAYEAFF
TRBV10-2	TRBD2	TRBJ2-1	.	TGCGCCAGCAGACCGGGACTAGTGACTGATGAGCAGTTCTTC	CASRPGLVTDEQFF
TRBV4-1	TRBD2	TRBJ2-1	.	TGCGCCAGCAGCCAATTAGCGGGAGATTATTACAATGAGCAGTTCTTC	CASSQLAGDYYNEQFF
TRBV20-1	.	TRBJ2-7	many	TGCAGTTCACCGGGACTGGGTATTTACGAGCAGTACTTC	CSSPGLGIYEQYF
TRBV9	.	TRBJ2-1	few	TGTGCCAGCAGCGTAGATCCAGGGGAGAGTAATGAGCAGTTCTTC	CASSVDPGESNEQFF
TRBV2	TRBD2	TRBJ2-7	.	TGTGCCAGCAGAGAGACTAGCGGGAAGATTTACGAGCAGTACTTC	CASRETSGKIYEQYF
TRBV5-6	.	TRBJ2-1	few	TGTGCCAGCAGCTTGGACCAGGACTTTGAGCAGTTCTTC	CASSLDQDFEQFF
TRBV7-2	.	TRBJ1-2	once	TGTGCCAGCAGCTTATTGGCTGCTGCTAACTATGGCTACACCTTC	CASSLLAAANYGYTF
TRBV12-3/TRBV12-4	TRBD1	TRBJ1-1	many	TGTGCCAGCAGATGGGACAGGGGAGTCACTGAAGCTTTCTTT	CASRWDRGVTEAFF
TRBV18	.	TRBJ1-3	.	TGTGCCAGCTCACGACTAGACAGTACCCGTTCCTCTGGAAACACCATATATTTT	CASSRLDSTRSSGNTIYF
TRBV24-1	TRBD2	TRBJ2-1	many	TGTGCCACCAGTGATACGACTAGCGGACTGATGTACAATGAGCAGTTCTTC	CATSDTTSGLMYNEQFF
TRBV18	.	TRBJ2-3	.	TGTGCCAGCTCACCACCGTCTCTAGCGTCAAAAGGAGATACGCAGTATTTT	CASSPPSLASKGDTQYF
TRBV5-1	TRBD2	TRBJ2-7	many	TGCGCCAGCAGCTTATCTCCGGGACTAGCGGATTACCTACGGGGAGTCCAGCAGTACTTC	CASSLSPGLADYLRGVQQYF
TRBV4-1	TRBD2	TRBJ2-7	few	TGCGCCAGCAGCCAAGTCGCCCTAGCGGGAGCGTACGAGCAGTACTTC	CASSQVALAGAYEQYF
TRBV6-5	.	TRBJ2-7	many	TGTGCCAGCAGTTACCGGGCCCACGGATCTCCATTCTACGAGCAGTACTTC	CASSYRAHGSPFYEQYF
TRBV28	TRBD1	TRBJ2-2	many	TGTGCCAGCAGTTTCTACGGACAGGTAGTGCTCAACACCGGGGAGCTGTTTTTT	CASSFYGQVVLNTGELFF
TRBV3-1	.	TRBJ1-6	few	TGTGCCAGCAGCCTTAGGGAATCACCCCTCCACTTT	CASSLRESPLHF
TRBV28	.	TRBJ2-3	.	TGTGCCAGCAGTTCTAACCTCGGGACAAGGACGCAGTATTTT	CASSSNLGTRTQYF
TRBV10-3	.	TRBJ1-2	.	TGTGCCATCAGTGAAGGCATCAACTATGGCTACACCTTC	CAISEGINYGYTF
TRBV29-1	TRBD1	TRBJ1-2	few	TGCAGCGTTTTTGGACAGGCTGGCGTAGCGGGTGGCTACACCTTC	CSVFGQAGVAGGYTF
TRBV27	.	TRBJ2-6	many	TGTGCCAGCAGTTTTTTAACACCTGGGGCCAACGTCCTGACTTTC	CASSFLTPGANVLTF
TRBV4-1	TRBD2	TRBJ2-1	.	TGCGCCAGCAGCCCCCGACTAGCCAACAATGAGCAGTTCTTC	CASSPRLANNEQFF
TRBV14	TRBD1	TRBJ2-1	.	TGTGCCAGCAGCCCGAGAAGGACAGGCCACAATGAGCAGTTCTTC	CASSPRRTGHNEQFF
TRBV11-2	TRBD1	TRBJ1-6	many	TGTGCCAGCAGCCCCCCCTTCGGCGGCAGGGGGTTAAATTCACCCCTCCACTTT	CASSPPFGGRGLNSPLHF
TRBV6-1	.	TRBJ2-7	many	TGTGCCAGCAGTTATTCCCCTGAGGGGCACGAGCAGTACTTC	CASSYSPEGHEQYF
TRBV27	TRBD1	TRBJ2-3	.	TGTGCCAGCAGTGGGGAAACAGGGGCAACAGATACGCAGTATTTT	CASSGETGATDTQYF
TRBV9	.	TRBJ2-1	few	TGTGCCAGCAGCGTGGCAGGGTTGAATGAGCAGTTCTTC	CASSVAGLNEQFF
TRBV6-5	.	TRBJ1-5	few	TGTGCCAGCAGTTACAAGCTCCGGCTGCCCCAGCATTTT	CASSYKLRLPQHF
TRBV20-1	.	TRBJ1-1	many	TGCAGTGCTAGAGATCAAGCGGGGAACACTGAAGCTTTCTTT	CSARDQAGNTEAFF
TRBV12-3/TRBV12-4	TRBD2	TRBJ2-4	many	TGTGCCAGCAGTCACTCAACTGGGGGGGGAAAAGACGGCAAAAACATTCAGTACTTC	CASSHSTGGGKDGKNIQYF
TRBV5-1	.	TRBJ1-3	few	TGCGCCAGCAGGAGCGACCTAAACTCTGGAAACACCATATATTTT	CASRSDLNSGNTIYF
TRBV20-1	TRBD2	TRBJ2-6	few	TGCAGTGCTAGAGGGGGACTAGCGGAGCTTGCTTTC	CSARGGLAELAF
TRBV5-4	TRBD1	TRBJ1-1	.	TGTGCCAGCAGGGGACAGAAGAACACTGAAGCTTTCTTT	CASRGQKNTEAFF
TRBV28	.	TRBJ2-7	.	TGTGCCAGCAGCCGAGGGCGGATGGGGCAGGGATACTACGAGCAGTACTTC	CASSRGRMGQGYYEQYF
TRBV27	.	TRBJ1-1	.	TGTGCCAGCGGGTTTTCTGAAGCTTTCTTT	CASGFSEAFF
TRBV20-1	TRBD1	TRBJ2-5	many	TGCAGTGCTACGCGACAGGGTATTGGGGAGACCCAGTACTTC	CSATRQGIGETQYF
TRBV12-3/TRBV12-4	TRBD2	TRBJ2-5	few	TGTGCCAGCAGTCTACTAGCGGCACAAGAGACCCAGTACTTC	CASSLLAAQETQYF
TRBV28	.	TRBJ1-6	many	TGTGCCAGCAGTTTAGGGGCAAATTCACCCCTCCACTTT	CASSLGANSPLHF
TRBV12-3/TRBV12-4	.	TRBJ1-1	many	TGTGCCAGCAGTTTAATTCTAGACGGAACTGAAGCTTTCTTT	CASSLILDGTEAFF
TRBV24-1	.	TRBJ2-1	.	TGTGCCACCAGTGGAGGGGGTCATAATGAGCAGTTCTTC	CATSGGGHNEQFF
TRBV5-1	.	TRBJ1-2	many	TGCGCCAGCAGCTTGGGACAACTAAACTATGGCTACACCTTC	CASSLGQLNYGYTF
TRBV11-2	.	TRBJ1-5	.	TGTGCCAGCAGCTTAGGCCGGGATACTAGCCAGCCCCAGCATTTT	CASSLGRDTSQPQHF
TRBV6-1	.	TRBJ1-6	many	TGTGCCAGCAGTGAAGCAACAGCTCGGTCACCCCTCCACTTT	CASSEATARSPLHF
TRBV6-1	.	TRBJ2-3	many	TGTGCCAGCAGTGTCCAGGGCAGCACAGATACGCAGTATTTT	CASSVQGSTDTQYF
TRBV2	.	TRBJ1-1	many	TGTGCCAGAGGAGATCTGAACACTGAAGCTTTCTTT	CARGDLNTEAFF
TRBV12-3/TRBV12-4	TRBD2	TRBJ2-1	.	TGTGCCAGCAGTATTGTCTTCGGAGGGACTAGAGCCTCTGAGCAGTTCTTC	CASSIVFGGTRASEQFF
TRBV11-2	.	TRBJ2-1	many	TGTGCCAGCAGCTTGGGCGCCGAATCCACCTACAATGAGCAGTTCTTC	CASSLGAESTYNEQFF
TRBV9	TRBD1	TRBJ1-2	many	TGTGCCAGCAGCGCCCGGGACAGCTATTATGGCTACACCTTC	CASSARDSYYGYTF
TRBV6-2/TRBV6-3	.	TRBJ1-1	many	TGTGCCAGCAGTTACAGGACTACAGGGCCGACTGAAGCTTTCTTT	CASSYRTTGPTEAFF
TRBV28	.	TRBJ2-5	.	TGTGCCAGCAGGGGTAGTCTTTGGGGGTTACAAGAGACCCAGTACTTC	CASRGSLWGLQETQYF
TRBV12-3/TRBV12-4	.	TRBJ2-2	few	TGTGCCAGCAATGCGGCAGCGAACACCGGGGAGCTGTTTTTT	CASNAAANTGELFF
TRBV7-7	TRBD2	TRBJ2-1	few	TGTGCTAGCAGCCCTGCGGGAGACTACAATGAGCAGTTCTTC	CASSPAGDYNEQFF
TRBV7-2	TRBD1	TRBJ1-4	.	TGTGCCAGCAGCAAGGACAGGGGAAGTGAAAAACTGTTTTTT	CASSKDRGSEKLFF
TRBV28	TRBD2	TRBJ2-1	many	TGTGCCAGCGAGGCCTTAGCGGGGAGTTACAATGAGCAGTTCTTC	CASEALAGSYNEQFF